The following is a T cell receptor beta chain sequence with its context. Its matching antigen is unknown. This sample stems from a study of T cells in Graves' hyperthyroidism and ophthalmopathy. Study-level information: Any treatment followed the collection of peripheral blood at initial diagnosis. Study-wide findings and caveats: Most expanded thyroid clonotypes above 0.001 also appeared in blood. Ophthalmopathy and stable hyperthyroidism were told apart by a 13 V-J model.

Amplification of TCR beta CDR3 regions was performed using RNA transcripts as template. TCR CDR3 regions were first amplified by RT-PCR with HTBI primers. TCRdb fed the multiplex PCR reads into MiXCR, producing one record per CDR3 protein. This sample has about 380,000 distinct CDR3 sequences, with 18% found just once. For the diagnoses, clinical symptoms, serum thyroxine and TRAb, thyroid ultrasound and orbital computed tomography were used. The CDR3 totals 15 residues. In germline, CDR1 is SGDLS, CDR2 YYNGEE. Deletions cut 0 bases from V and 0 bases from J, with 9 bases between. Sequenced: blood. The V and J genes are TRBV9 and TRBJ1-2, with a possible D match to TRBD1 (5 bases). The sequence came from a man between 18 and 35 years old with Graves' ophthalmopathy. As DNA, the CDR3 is TGTGCCAGCAGCGTAGGGGACGGCACTAACTATGGCTACACCTTC. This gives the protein CASSVGDGTNYGYTF.